The 25 T cell receptor beta chains below come from one sample, sequenced in a study of T cell changes during pregnancy in multiple sclerosis. Clones were sequenced by immunoSEQ multiplex PCR, and TCRdb holds only the in-frame ones, with some missing. The sample shows 80,000 or so clones, around 94% of them seen only once. The input for sequencing was peripheral blood, taken in the second trimester of pregnancy. These TCRs come from a female donor in good health, enrolled as a control in a pregnancy study.

This chain joins TRBV15 and TRBJ2-7; 7 nucleotides match TRBD2. CDR3 length equals 15 residues. CDR1 is LNHNV and CDR2 is YYDKDF in the germline V gene (reference sequence). The junction had 8 bases not matched to a gene; V was cut back by 4 bases and J by 2 bases. CDR3 sequence: CATSTRSSGTYEQYF. Here the CDR3 DNA reads TGTGCCACCAGCACACGATCTAGCGGAACCTACGAGCAGTACTTC. Filled out from reference TRBV15 and TRBJ2-7, the complete variable domain reads DAMVIQNPRYQVTQFGKPVTLSCSQTLNHNVMYWYQQKSSQAPKLLFHYYDKDFNNEADTPDNFQSRRPNTSFCFLDIRSPGLGDTAMYLCATSTRSSGTYEQYFGPGTRLTVT.

This rearrangement joins TRBV2 to TRBJ1-1, with TRBD1 matching over 10 bases. Looked up from germline, CDR1 is SNHLY and CDR2 is FYNNEI. V gave up 6 bases and J gave up 6 bases; unmatched junction bases: 7. There are 14 residues in the CDR3. DNA for the CDR3: TGTGCCAGCAGGAAGGACAGGGGGAGCGCTGAAGCTTTCTTT. Translating gives CASRKDRGSAEAFF.

The V call is TRBV4-1, the J call TRBJ1-4; unclear D gene. The CDR3 covers 14 residues. Trimming removed 0 bases at V and 12 bases at J, with 14 bases between. The germline gives CDR1 MGHRA, CDR2 YSYEKL. The CDR3 loop reads CASSQDLFQEELFF. In nucleotides, the CDR3 is TGCGCCAGCAGCCAAGACCTATTCCAGGAGGAACTGTTTTTT.

The rearrangement uses TRBV5-1 and TRBJ2-2, with TRBD2 matching over 8 bases. Germline V gene lookup returns CDR1 SGHRS and CDR2 YFSETQ. J gave up 3 bases and V 3 bases, and 4 bases lay outside the gene matches. The CDR3 totals 15 residues. CDR3 sequence: CASSSSGGYTGELFF. The DNA of the CDR3 is TGCGCCAGCAGCTCAAGCGGGGGCTACACCGGGGAGCTGTTTTTT.

This sequence joins TRBV7-8 and TRBJ2-7, with TRBD1 identical over 8 bases. V shed 1 base, J shed 2 bases, and the junction held 1 base outside the gene matches. The CDR3 totals 14 residues. Looked up from germline, CDR1 is SGHVS and CDR2 is FQNEAQ. The chain's CDR3 is CASSLGDRTYEQYF. The CDR3 DNA is TGTGCCAGCAGCTTAGGGGACAGGACCTACGAGCAGTACTTC.

The chain couples TRBV28 to TRBJ1-1, with 7 bases fitting TRBD1. Germline loops: CDR1 MDHEN, CDR2 SYDVKM. The CDR3 is made up of 15 amino acids. J gave up 0 bases and V 7 bases, and 8 bases lay outside the gene matches. The CDR3 DNA follows: TGTGCCAGCATTTGGACAGGAACTTTGAACACTGAAGCTTTCTTT. It translates to CASIWTGTLNTEAFF.

V is TRBV28 and J is TRBJ1-2; D is possibly TRBD1 (5 bases). The germline gives CDR1 MDHEN, CDR2 SYDVKM. Trimming took off 3 bases at V and 8 bases at J, with 13 bases between the two ends. The CDR3 sequence is 13 residues long. The CDR3, as DNA: TGTGCCAGCAGTTTTAGGTCCCAGGGAGGCTACACCTTC. This codes for CASSFRSQGGYTF.

V is TRBV9 and J is TRBJ1-1; 9 nucleotides align to TRBD1. This CDR3 comprises 13 residues. Germline CDR1 SGDLS, CDR2 YYNGEE. J was trimmed by 11 bases and V by 3 bases; bases with no gene match: 8. The CDR3 sequence: CASSAPDRGGAFF. The DNA of the CDR3 is TGTGCCAGCAGCGCCCCGGACAGGGGTGGGGCTTTCTTT.

The genes are TRBV5-1 and TRBJ2-2, with 8 bases aligning to TRBD2. The CDR3 is 16 amino acids. V dropped 2 bases and J dropped 4; count of bases not matched to a gene: 7. Germline V gene data show CDR1 as SGHRS and CDR2 as YFSETQ. The CDR3 DNA reads TGCGCCAGCAGCTTTGAACCGGGACTAGGCACCGGGGAGCTGTTTTTT. Translating it yields CASSFEPGLGTGELFF.

The rearrangement uses TRBV19 and TRBJ2-1, with 9 bases fitting TRBD1. CDR1 and CDR2 from the germline V gene are LNHDA and SQIVND (reference sequence). The CDR3 runs to 16 residues. With V trimmed by 2 bases and J by 3 bases, 5 bases remained unmatched. Here the CDR3 reads CASSISGTGRYNEQFF. In DNA, the CDR3 is TGTGCCAGTAGTATATCTGGGACAGGGCGCTACAATGAGCAGTTCTTC.

The chain combines TRBV29-1 with TRBJ2-5; D unclear. Trimming removed 4 bases from V and 1 base from J, with 7 bases in between. The CDR3 length is 12 residues. Germline loops: CDR1 SQVTM, CDR2 ANQGSEA. CDR3 sequence (DNA): TGCAGCGTTGTTAAAGCCCAAGAGACCCAGTACTTC. Translation gives CSVVKAQETQYF.

The chain combines TRBV7-2 with TRBJ1-3, with D perhaps matching TRBD1 (6 bases). Looked up from germline, CDR1 is SGHTA and CDR2 is FQGNSA. The CDR3 covers 14 residues. The V end was cut by 6 bases, the J end by 6 bases, with 15 bases between. DNA for the CDR3: TGTGCCAGCAGTCGAGACAGGTCTCAAAACACCATATATTTT. Amino acid sequence: CASSRDRSQNTIYF.

The rearrangement joins TRBV19 to TRBJ2-7, with D possibly TRBD2 on 6 matching bases. CDR1 and CDR2 from the germline V gene are LNHDA and SQIVND (reference sequence). The V and J ends lost 1 base and 5 bases respectively, with 9 bases between them. The CDR3 contains 13 residues. The CDR3 sequence is CASSIGLGDEQYF. DNA of the CDR3: TGTGCCAGTAGTATAGGACTAGGTGACGAGCAGTACTTC.

There are a few counts of this clone. The chain joins TRBV4-1 to TRBJ2-2, with a weak D call TRBD2 (6 bases). Germline assignment: CDR1 MGHRA and CDR2 YSYEKL. V was trimmed by 1 base and J by 4 bases, leaving 10 bases between them. The CDR3 length is 15 residues. The CDR3 region is CASSQGLAITGELFF. The CDR3 DNA reads TGCGCCAGCAGCCAAGGGCTAGCGATCACCGGGGAGCTGTTTTTT.

This CDR3 is CASGEGTPPQGTEAFF. The CDR3 DNA follows: TGTGCTAGTGGAGAAGGGACTCCGCCGCAAGGGACTGAAGCTTTCTTT. The chain carries TRBV12-5 and TRBJ1-1; tentative D call: TRBD1 (5 bases). Trimming shortened V by 6 bases and J by 5 bases, and 22 bases separated the two germline ends. The CDR3 has 16 amino acids. Germline lookup yields CDR1 LGHNT and CDR2 FRNRAP.

The rearrangement links TRBV6-1 to TRBJ2-7; D is perhaps TRBD2 (6 bases). CDR1 is MNHNS and CDR2 is SASEGT in the germline V gene. This CDR3 contains 12 residues. V was cut by 9 bases and J by 5 bases, with 14 bases left in between. CDR3 sequence reads: CASNPTGDEQYF. For the CDR3, the DNA is TGTGCCAGTAACCCCACGGGAGACGAGCAGTACTTC.

The chain couples TRBV7-9 to TRBJ2-7; no reliable D call. V was shortened by 5 bases and J by 0 bases, with 11 bases between the two germline ends. The CDR3 loop spans 14 amino acids. Germline V lookup: CDR1 SEHNR, CDR2 FQNEAQ (reference sequence). In nucleotides, the CDR3 is TGTGCCAGCAGCCCTTCGGTCTCCTCCTACGAGCAGTACTTC. The encoded protein is CASSPSVSSYEQYF.

This clone was detected once. V usage is TRBV5-1 and J usage is TRBJ2-5; D is perhaps TRBD2 (6 bases). Per germline, CDR1 SGHRS and CDR2 YFSETQ. Trimming cost V 5 bases and J 2 bases, with 10 bases left between them. The CDR3 loop spans 13 amino acids. CDR3 amino acids: CASRKAGQETQYF. CDR3 in DNA: TGCGCCAGCAGAAAAGCGGGTCAAGAGACCCAGTACTTC. Complete variable domain (other parts from reference TRBV5-1 and TRBJ2-5): KAGVTQTPRYLIKTRGQQVTLSCSPISGHRSVSWYQQTPGQGLQFLFEYFSETQRNKGNFPGRFSGRQFSNSRSEMNVSTLELGDSALYLCASRKAGQETQYFGPGTRLLVL.

The chain links TRBV7-9 to TRBJ2-3; 7 bases map to TRBD2. The CDR3 totals 17 residues. The V gene's germline CDR1 is SEHNR and CDR2 FQNEAQ (reference sequence). The junction had 13 bases not matched to a gene; V was cut back by 5 bases and J by 2 bases. The CDR3, as DNA: TGTGCCAGCAGCCCCGGACCGGGACTACCATACACAGATACGCAGTATTTT. This codes for CASSPGPGLPYTDTQYF.

The chain recombines TRBV28 with TRBJ1-1; 9 bases are shared with TRBD1. Germline trimming cut 1 base from V and 1 base from J; bases unmatched to any gene: 7. CDR3 length: 17 residues. Germline-derived CDR1 and CDR2 are MDHEN and SYDVKM. CDR3 residues: CASSLLPPGQGNTEAFF. In nucleotides, the CDR3 is TGTGCCAGCAGTTTATTACCACCGGGACAGGGGAACACTGAAGCTTTCTTT.

The J gene is TRBJ1-4, the V gene TRBV18, with 7 bases lining up with TRBD1. The CDR3 extends over 15 amino acids. Germline V CDR1 and CDR2: KGHSH, LQKENI. Losses at the gene ends were 1 base for V and 5 bases for J; bases not matched to a gene: 4. This CDR3 reads CASSPRQGDNEKLFF. The CDR3 DNA reads as TGTGCCAGCTCACCACGACAGGGAGACAATGAAAAACTGTTTTTT.

V usage is TRBV18 and J usage is TRBJ1-2, with a tentative D call TRBD1 (6 bases). CDR3 length equals 13 residues. V shed 6 bases and J shed 2 bases, with 10 bases lying between them. Germline-derived CDR1 and CDR2 are KGHSH and LQKENI. This CDR3 is CASSEDSNYGYTF. The CDR3 DNA reads as TGTGCCAGCTCCGAGGACAGCAACTATGGCTACACCTTC. Looking up the rest from reference TRBV18 and TRBJ1-2 gives the full variable domain: NAGVMQNPRHLVRRRGQEARLRCSPMKGHSHVYWYRQLPEEGLKFMVYLQKENIIDESGMPKERFSAEFPKEGPSILRIQQVVRGDSAAYFCASSEDSNYGYTFGSGTRLTVV.

The chain carries TRBV5-1 and TRBJ2-1; TRBD2 aligns across 7 bases. Germline loops: CDR1 SGHRS, CDR2 YFSETQ. The CDR3 has 15 residues. V lost 2 bases to trimming and J lost 3 bases; unmatched junction nucleotides: 5. CDR3 amino acids: CASSFEAGYYNEQFF. Here the CDR3 DNA reads TGCGCCAGCAGCTTTGAAGCGGGATACTACAATGAGCAGTTCTTC.

This clone was seen only a few times. The chain combines TRBV28 with TRBJ1-2, with a tentative D call TRBD1 (5 bases). The CDR3 length is 15 residues. Germline lookup yields CDR1 MDHEN and CDR2 SYDVKM. Trimming removed 6 bases at V and 6 bases at J, with 20 bases between. The CDR3 is CASSFPRWRGHGYTF. In DNA form, the CDR3 reads TGTGCCAGCAGCTTCCCGCGGTGGAGGGGACATGGCTACACCTTC.

V is TRBV29-1 and J is TRBJ2-3, with 10 positions matching TRBD1. V was pared by 7 bases and J by 4 bases, with 5 bases of the junction left unmatched. CDR1 and CDR2 from the germline V gene are SQVTM and ANQGSEA. The CDR3 spans 13 residues. This CDR3 reads CSATGGRSDTQYF. The CDR3 DNA is TGCAGCGCGACAGGGGGCAGGTCAGATACGCAGTATTTT.